A single sample gave rise to the 26 T cell receptor beta chains below, sequenced in a study of cytomegalovirus exposure and HLA in healthy donors. With 60 Vbeta and 13 Jbeta primers, the PCR was carried out. Using immunoSEQ multiplex PCR, the repertoire was profiled, and TCRdb retains in-frame clones only, with some absent. The sample contains more than 80,000 clones, about 70% of which appear only once. Sample: PBMCs. The receptors were sampled from a boy younger than 18 in good health and CMV-seronegative.

This chain uses TRBV4-1 with TRBJ2-1; 12 bases map to TRBD2. The V gene's germline CDR1 is MGHRA and CDR2 YSYEKL. Trimming removed 1 base from V and 8 bases from J; junction bases left unmatched: 3. This CDR3 has 15 amino acids. CDR3: CASSQGTSGRYEQFF. CDR3 nucleotides: TGCGCCAGCAGCCAAGGAACTAGCGGGAGGTATGAGCAGTTCTTC.

The chain recombines TRBV5-6 with TRBJ1-5; D may be TRBD1 (5 bases). The CDR3 totals 16 residues. The germline gives CDR1 SGHDT, CDR2 YYEEEE. Trimming shortened V by 2 bases and J by 3 bases, and 15 bases separated the two germline ends. The CDR3 DNA sequence: TGTGCCAGCAGCTTCAGCAGGGTGAGGCTCAATCAGCCCCAGCATTTT. It codes for CASSFSRVRLNQPQHF.

For this clone: One end of the junction varies from germline; a read error may be responsible. The same CDR3 arises from other DNA sequences in this sample as well. V is TRBV5-6 and J is TRBJ1-5; possibly TRBD1 for D (5 bases). Germline CDR1 SGHDT, CDR2 YYEEEE. The CDR3 has 13 amino acids. This CDR3 is CASSLAARQPQHF. CDR3 coding DNA: TGTGCCAGCAGCTTGGCCGCGCGACAGCCTCAGCATTTT.

The genes are TRBV7-9 and TRBJ1-2, with D hard to call. V shed 5 bases and J shed 6 bases, with 16 bases lying between them. The CDR3 loop spans 14 amino acids. CDR1 is SEHNR, CDR2 FQNEAQ, per germline (reference sequence). CDR3 DNA: TGTGCCAGCAGCCCCCGAGGAGGATCTGATGGCTACACCTTC. It encodes CASSPRGGSDGYTF.

The rearrangement joins TRBV5-1 to TRBJ2-2; TRBD2 matches at 11 bases. Germline V gene lookup returns CDR1 SGHRS and CDR2 YFSETQ. The V and J ends lost 2 bases and 4 bases, in that order; junction bases with no gene match: 1. The CDR3 spans 15 residues. CDR3 residues: CASSFLAGGTGELFF. As DNA, the CDR3 is TGCGCCAGCAGCTTTCTAGCGGGGGGCACCGGGGAGCTGTTTTTT.

The rearrangement links TRBV30 to TRBJ1-6; TRBD1 might be the D (6 bases). Germline CDR1 GTSNPN, CDR2 SVGIG (reference sequence). The CDR3 is made up of 13 amino acids. The V end was cut by 3 bases, the J end by 9 bases, with 12 bases between. This chain's CDR3 is CAWRTQGTSPLHF. The CDR3 DNA follows: TGTGCCTGGAGAACACAGGGAACTTCACCCCTCCACTTT.

This clone has only a few counts. This chain uses TRBV5-6 with TRBJ1-1, with D maybe TRBD1 (6 bases). This CDR3 has 15 residues. V lost 2 bases to trimming and J lost 0 bases, with 11 bases between them. The germline gives CDR1 SGHDT, CDR2 YYEEEE. CDR3 residues: CASSFRGGMNTEAFF. The CDR3 DNA is TGTGCCAGCAGCTTCCGCGGGGGCATGAACACTGAAGCTTTCTTT.

This clone was recorded a few times. A read error may account for a junction end that differs from germline. The chain uses TRBV4-3 and TRBJ2-3, with D possibly TRBD2 on 5 matching bases. The CDR3 spans 15 residues. Germline V lookup: CDR1 LGHNA, CDR2 YSLEER. The CDR3 DNA reads TGCGCCAGCAGCAAAGAGGGCGCTAGCACAGATACGCAGTATTTT. Translated: CASSKEGASTDTQYF.

V usage is TRBV19 and J usage is TRBJ2-1; a possible D gene is TRBD2 (5 bases). Trimming left V 7 bases short and J 3 bases short, with 19 bases between. Germline CDR1 is LNHDA and CDR2 is SQIVND (reference sequence). The CDR3 consists of 16 residues. CDR3 protein: CASTSRPDGLYNEQFF. In DNA, the CDR3 is TGTGCCAGTACCTCCCGCCCGGACGGACTCTACAATGAGCAGTTCTTC.

On this clone itself: The CDR3 does not close with the conserved phenylalanine or tryptophan, likely indicating a read error. The chain combines TRBV4-1 with TRBJ1-5; D not resolved. The CDR3 consists of 14 residues. Trimming took off 5 bases at V and 4 bases at J, with 12 bases between the two ends. Germline V gene lookup returns CDR1 MGHRA and CDR2 YSYEKL. The CDR3 nucleotides read TGCGCCAGCAGCGGACGTGGGAGGAATCAGCCCCAGCATGTT. This encodes CASSGRGRNQPQHV.

V is TRBV7-2 and J is TRBJ2-7; D might be TRBD1 (6 bases). The CDR3 length is 16 residues. The V end lost 5 bases, the J end lost 0 bases, and 17 bases lay between the germline ends. From germline, CDR1 is SGHTA and CDR2 FQGNSA. CDR3: CASSPTARGRSYEQYF. The CDR3 coding sequence is TGTGCCAGCAGCCCTACGGCCAGGGGCCGCTCCTACGAGCAGTACTTC.

J is TRBJ2-1 and V is TRBV5-1, with 8 positions matching TRBD2. Trimming took 7 bases from V and 5 from J; bases not matched to a gene: 5. The CDR3 consists of 13 residues. CDR1 SGHRS and CDR2 YFSETQ come from the germline V gene. Written as DNA, the CDR3 is TGCGCCAGCGGGATAGCGGGACACAATGAGCAGTTCTTC. This translates into CASGIAGHNEQFF. The whole variable domain, filled in from reference TRBV5-1 and TRBJ2-1, reads KAGVTQTPRYLIKTRGQQVTLSCSPISGHRSVSWYQQTPGQGLQFLFEYFSETQRNKGNFPGRFSGRQFSNSRSEMNVSTLELGDSALYLCASGIAGHNEQFFGPGTRLTVL.

This clone is a singleton in its sample. The chain carries TRBV1 and TRBJ2-7; the table's D call, TRBD1, was not checked against the DNA. TRBV1 is noted as a pseudogene. The CDR3 has 19 residues. In DNA form, the CDR3 reads TGCACCAGCAGCCAAGCTTGTAGGCAGGGGCCTCTTATCCCCTACGAGCAGTACTTC. This translates into CTSSQACRQGPLIPYEQYF.

The chain employs TRBV12-5 and TRBJ1-2; 7 bases line up with TRBD1. In germline, CDR1 is LGHNT, CDR2 FRNRAP. Unmatched junction bases numbered 13, after V lost 8 bases and J lost 7 bases. This CDR3 is built from 14 residues. Here the CDR3 reads CASYSIEGAGGYTF. CDR3 nucleotide sequence: TGTGCTAGTTACTCCATTGAGGGGGCGGGTGGCTACACCTTC.

In DNA, the CDR3 is TGTGCCAGTACAGACACATACGAGCAGTACTTC. Translated, it gives CASTDTYEQYF. The rearrangement joins TRBV19 to TRBJ2-7; no reliable D call. The CDR3 consists of 11 residues. Trimming left V 7 bases short and J 4 bases short, with 8 bases between. Germline assignment: CDR1 LNHDA and CDR2 SQIVND (reference sequence).

V usage is TRBV28 and J usage is TRBJ2-7, with a tentative D call TRBD2 (6 bases). Deletions cut 7 bases from V and 3 bases from J, with 16 bases between. Germline V gene data show CDR1 as MDHEN and CDR2 as SYDVKM. The CDR3 is made up of 14 amino acids. CDR3 DNA sequence: TGTGCCAGCACGATAGCGGTAGAAGGCTACGAGCAGTACTTC. Translating it yields CASTIAVEGYEQYF.

This rearrangement joins TRBV20-1 to TRBJ2-3; D gene unclear. With 2 bases removed from V and 4 bases from J, the gap between germline ends came to 4 bases. The CDR3 is 11 residues long. Germline V lookup: CDR1 DFQATT, CDR2 SNEGSKA (reference sequence). The CDR3, as DNA: TGCAGTGCTAGAACTTCAGATACGCAGTATTTT. Translation gives CSARTSDTQYF.

This clone was detected a few times. This sequence joins TRBV30 and TRBJ2-1; 15 nucleotides match TRBD2. The CDR3 is 18 residues long. After removal of 2 bases from V and 5 bases from J, the junction contained 10 bases not matched to a gene. Germline V gene lookup returns CDR1 GTSNPN and CDR2 SVGIG (reference sequence). DNA of the CDR3: TGTGCCTGGAGTAGATTGTGGACTAGCGGGAGGGTGGACAATGAGCAGTTCTTC. Residues: CAWSRLWTSGRVDNEQFF.

The chain joins TRBV4-1 to TRBJ1-6, with unresolved D. The germline V gene has CDR1 MGHRA and CDR2 YSYEKL. The germline V and J ends were trimmed by 4 bases and 8 bases, with 21 bases remaining between them. This CDR3 spans 17 amino acids. CDR3 protein: CASSPRTPLSAYSPLHF. The CDR3, as DNA: TGCGCCAGCAGCCCTAGGACTCCGTTATCGGCCTATTCACCCCTCCACTTT.

The genes are TRBV7-9 and TRBJ1-1; D ambiguous. The length of the CDR3 is 15 residues. The germline V gene has CDR1 SEHNR and CDR2 FQNEAQ (reference sequence). Trimming took 2 bases from V and 2 from J, leaving 12 bases between them. The CDR3 nucleotides read TGTGCCAGCAGCTTATTGGCGGCACATAACACTGAAGCTTTCTTT. Its protein product is CASSLLAAHNTEAFF.

V and J are TRBV23-1 and TRBJ1-1, with a possible D match to TRBD1 (5 bases). TRBV23-1 is an ORF, with its function uncertain. This CDR3 region has 15 residues. Trimming pared 4 bases from V and 5 bases from J, leaving 17 bases between. CDR3 amino acids: CASSPFPTRGTEAFF. CDR3 nucleotides: TGCGCCAGCAGTCCATTCCCGACCCGGGGGACTGAAGCTTTCTTT.

This rearrangement joins TRBV9 to TRBJ2-3, with 8 bases fitting TRBD1. The CDR3 runs to 15 residues. The J segment lost 5 bases and the V segment lost 0 bases, leaving 5 bases of the junction unmatched. The germline V gene encodes CDR1 SGDLS and CDR2 YYNGEE. Here the CDR3 reads CASSVAGGAVDTQYF. The CDR3, as DNA: TGTGCCAGCAGCGTAGCAGGGGGCGCGGTAGATACGCAGTATTTT.

The table lists this clone with a few counts. The chain has TRBV27 and TRBJ2-7; 7 bases agree with TRBD2. Per germline, CDR1 MNHEY and CDR2 SMNVEV (reference sequence). Germline trimming cut 5 bases from V and 2 bases from J; bases unmatched to any gene: 3. This CDR3 has 13 amino acids. CDR3 amino acids: CASSHGTTYEQYF. The CDR3, as DNA: TGTGCCAGCAGTCACGGGACTACCTACGAGCAGTACTTC.

V is TRBV5-4 and J is TRBJ2-1, with D tentatively TRBD2 (5 bases). The CDR3 length is 13 residues. Germline V gene data show CDR1 as SGHNT and CDR2 as YYREEE (reference sequence). With 2 bases removed from V and 5 bases from J, the gap between germline ends came to 8 bases. CDR3 nucleotide sequence: TGTGCCAGCAGCTTTAGGAGGAACAATGAGCAGTTCTTC. As protein: CASSFRRNNEQFF.

This chain joins TRBV4-2 and TRBJ1-1; D might be TRBD1 (6 bases). CDR1 and CDR2 (germline): LGHNA, YNFKEQ. The length of the CDR3 is 15 residues. Trimming cost V 0 bases and J 8 bases, with 16 bases left between them. CDR3 DNA: TGTGCCAGCAGCCAAGAGACAGGTTCATCAGCGGAAGCTTTCTTT. Amino acid sequence: CASSQETGSSAEAFF.

This clone was counted only a few times. The chain links TRBV6-5 to TRBJ1-2; D is perhaps TRBD1 (6 bases). Germline V gene sequence: CDR1 MNHEY, CDR2 SVGAGI. V dropped 7 bases and J dropped 4 bases, with 16 bases sitting between them. The CDR3 consists of 14 residues. This CDR3 is CASTRGAKGYGYTF. CDR3 sequence (DNA): TGTGCCAGCACGCGGGGGGCGAAGGGCTATGGCTACACCTTC.